The sequence of this TCR beta chain was determined in a study of monozygotic twins with cystic fibrosis. General study results and limits: In 13 of 16 pairs, V gene usage was closest to the co-twin's. Monozygotic CF twins shared more identical nucleotide clonotypes than unrelated patients.

V was pared by 4 bases and J by 0 bases, with 11 bases between. From germline, CDR1 is SGHRS and CDR2 YFSETQ. The CDR3 is made up of 15 amino acids. Assay used: immunoSEQ multiplex PCR; TCRdb lists only in-frame clones, some missing. The repertoire includes almost 20,000 clones, more than 80% of them detected once, and around 1.6% sits in the top ten. Remarks on this clone: What it recognizes is unknown.

The specimen sequenced was blood. This chain connects TRBV5-1 to TRBJ1-3, with D perhaps matching TRBD1 (5 bases). The source of this sequence is a girl aged 2 to 9 with cystic fibrosis. The CDR3 nucleotides are TGCGCCAGCAGCCGGGACCGGAGCTCTGGAAACACCATATATTTT. Translating it yields CASSRDRSSGNTIYF.